This T cell receptor (beta chain) was sequenced during a study of chemoradiotherapy in HPV16-positive cancers. Study overall: A couple of HPV16-positive patients' cells yielded candidate HPV-specific clones and common motifs. Regarding the study as a whole: For HPV16-positive patients, expanding HPV-responsive T cells associated with longer recurrence-free survival. Candidate HPV-specific clones and E7-related TCR motifs grew in tumor during treatment.

Over chemoradiotherapy, repertoires were sampled more than once. Concerning this clone: The antigen remains unidentified.

Libraries were prepared by immunoSEQ multiplex PCR; TCRdb keeps only in-frame clonotypes and omits some of them. The sample carries 9,000 to 13,000 clones, approximately 90% recorded once. The CDR3 spans 17 residues. Germline V gives CDR1 LGHNA, CDR2 YNFKEQ. Trimming at V came to 0 bases and at J to 2 bases, leaving 6 bases not matched to a gene. The specimen was blood, collected from a patient who underwent chemoradiotherapy. The sequence was collected from a human donor with HPV-associated anogenital cancer. The rearrangement links TRBV4-2 to TRBJ2-3, with TRBD2 matching over 9 bases. Here the CDR3 reads CASSQDPLAGNTDTQYF. CDR3 DNA: TGTGCCAGCAGCCAAGATCCCCTAGCGGGGAACACAGATACGCAGTATTTT.